The 27 T cell receptor beta chains in this list originate from one sample, sequenced in a study of T cells after somatic rescue of genetic block. TCRdb's copy holds only in-frame clones and misses some; the assay was immunoSEQ multiplex PCR. The repertoire has around 70,000 clones, about 90% of them found once; the top ten carry around 3%. The sequenced sample was peripheral blood mononuclear cells (PBMCs). The receptors derive from a man aged 35-49 years.

This clone was seen once. The chain recombines TRBV2 with TRBJ2-7; D unclear. The CDR3 extends over 13 amino acids. V was pared by 1 base and J by 5 bases, with 9 bases between. Germline assignment: CDR1 SNHLY and CDR2 FYNNEI. The CDR3 sequence is CASSEEDWNEQYF. The CDR3 DNA is TGTGCCAGCAGTGAAGAAGATTGGAACGAGCAGTACTTC.

The rearrangement uses TRBV7-9 and TRBJ2-7, with a weak D call TRBD1 (6 bases). Germline CDR1 SEHNR, CDR2 FQNEAQ (reference sequence). Trimming shortened V by 1 base and J by 2 bases, and 12 bases separated the two germline ends. This CDR3 region has 15 residues. This chain's CDR3 is CASSLGTARTYEQYF. The CDR3 DNA sequence: TGTGCCAGCAGCTTAGGGACAGCCCGAACCTACGAGCAGTACTTC.

J is TRBJ2-3 and V is TRBV7-3; a weak D match, TRBD1 (6 bases). Trimming took 5 bases from V and 6 from J, leaving 15 bases between them. This CDR3 region has 14 residues. Germline V gene sequence: CDR1 SGHTA, CDR2 FQGTGA. CDR3 coding DNA: TGTGCCAGCAGCCGCGTGGGGGCGAAGGATACGCAGTATTTT. Amino acids: CASSRVGAKDTQYF.

This rearrangement joins TRBV4-3 to TRBJ2-1; TRBD2 agrees at 8 bases. In germline, CDR1 is LGHNA, CDR2 YSLEER. The CDR3 runs 17 residues. The V and J ends lost 1 base and 4 bases, in that order; junction bases with no gene match: 9. CDR3 sequence: CASSQVKASGSYNEQFF. In nucleotides, the CDR3 is TGCGCCAGCAGCCAAGTTAAGGCTAGCGGGTCTTACAATGAGCAGTTCTTC.

This chain links TRBV10-3 with TRBJ1-2, with D perhaps matching TRBD1 (5 bases). CDR3 length equals 14 residues. V was clipped by 5 bases and J by 4 bases, with 14 bases between them. Germline CDR1 ENHRY, CDR2 SYGVKD. The CDR3, as DNA: TGTGCCATCAGTATGGCCAGGGAATCCTATGGCTACACCTTC. This codes for CAISMARESYGYTF.

Here the CDR3 DNA reads TGTGCCAGCAGCTTAGGGGGGAACACCGGGGAGCTGTTTTTT. It specifies CASSLGGNTGELFF. V gene TRBV11-2 combines with J gene TRBJ2-2; D gene ambiguous. V was trimmed by 1 base and J by 1 base, leaving 4 bases between them. CDR1 and CDR2 (germline): SGHAT, FQNNGV. The CDR3 totals 14 residues.

The chain joins TRBV5-5 to TRBJ2-2, with no clear D. V was cut by 2 bases and J by 0 bases, with 5 bases left in between. Germline lookup yields CDR1 SGHKS and CDR2 YYEKEE (reference sequence). This CDR3 spans 14 amino acids. CDR3 in DNA: TGTGCCAGCAGCTTTGACCCGAACACCGGGGAGCTGTTTTTT. Protein product: CASSFDPNTGELFF.

The chain combines TRBV5-6 with TRBJ1-2, with 8 bases aligning to TRBD1. The germline V gene has CDR1 SGHDT and CDR2 YYEEEE. This CDR3 region has 14 residues. V dropped 4 bases and J dropped 10; count of bases not matched to a gene: 12. CDR3 sequence reads: CASSPDRGFLFYTF. As DNA, the CDR3 is TGTGCCAGCAGCCCAGACAGGGGCTTCCTCTTCTACACCTTC.

This clone has more than one count but fewer than ten. This chain connects TRBV27 to TRBJ1-4, with 7 positions matching TRBD1. Per the germline V gene, CDR1 is MNHEY and CDR2 is SMNVEV (reference sequence). V lost 6 bases to trimming and J lost 7 bases; unmatched junction nucleotides: 17. The CDR3 length is 17 residues. In nucleotides, the CDR3 is TGTGCCAGCAGCCCGGGACAGCCCGGTGGAAAGACTGAAAAACTGTTTTTT. It specifies CASSPGQPGGKTEKLFF.

This chain links TRBV18 with TRBJ2-3; perhaps TRBD2 as D (6 bases). Trimming cost V 0 bases and J 1 base, with 11 bases left between them. The CDR3 length is 16 residues. Germline CDR1 reads KGHSH; CDR2 reads LQKENI. The CDR3 reads CASSPPTSRGTDTQYF. CDR3 bases: TGTGCCAGCTCACCACCCACTAGCCGAGGCACAGATACGCAGTATTTT.

The rearrangement uses TRBV27 and TRBJ1-5; TRBD1 is a possible D gene (5 bases). This CDR3 contains 12 residues. Germline V CDR1 and CDR2: MNHEY, SMNVEV (reference sequence). Between the trimmed V and J ends, which lost 7 bases and 9 bases, there was a span of 13 bases. The CDR3 loop is CASMGFGGPQHF. In DNA, the CDR3 is TGTGCCAGCATGGGATTCGGGGGGCCCCAGCATTTT.

The V gene is TRBV7-9, the J gene TRBJ1-2; no firm D call. Trimming left V 5 bases short and J 2 bases short, with 9 bases between. The CDR3 loop spans 13 amino acids. Germline CDR1 is SEHNR and CDR2 is FQNEAQ (reference sequence). The CDR3 DNA is TGTGCCAGCAGCCCAGATTGGAACTATGGCTACACCTTC. This encodes CASSPDWNYGYTF. The full variable domain, in which reference TRBV7-9 and TRBJ1-2 provide the parts outside the CDR3, is DTGVSQNPRHKITKRGQNVTFRCDPISEHNRLYWYRQTLGQGPEFLTYFQNEAQLEKSRLLSDRFSAERPKGSFSTLEIQRTEQGDSAMYLCASSPDWNYGYTFGSGTRLTVV.

This chain joins TRBV7-2 and TRBJ2-2; D possibly matches TRBD1 or TRBD2 (5 bases each). Germline V gene sequence: CDR1 SGHTA, CDR2 FQGNSA. The length of the CDR3 is 16 residues. V dropped 4 bases and J dropped 2 bases, with 14 bases sitting between them. The CDR3 sequence: CASSSVGTVNTGELFF. The DNA for the CDR3 is TGTGCCAGCAGCTCGGTAGGGACGGTTAACACCGGGGAGCTGTTTTTT.

The gene calls are TRBV28 and TRBJ1-6, with a weak D call TRBD1 (6 bases). The V and J ends lost 6 bases and 11 bases respectively, with 23 bases between them. The CDR3 is made up of 16 amino acids. Germline values: CDR1 MDHEN, CDR2 SYDVKM. The CDR3 DNA is TGTGCCAGCAGCAGGGGAGGGGGTAGGACGGTGGCACCCCTCCACTTT. This gives the protein CASSRGGGRTVAPLHF.

The chain is built from TRBV5-1 and TRBJ2-1; 9 bases are a match to TRBD1. The V and J ends lost 3 bases and 9 bases, in that order; junction bases with no gene match: 7. The CDR3 has 14 amino acids. Per germline, CDR1 SGHRS and CDR2 YFSETQ. CDR3: CASSSTGGSVEQFF. In DNA, the CDR3 is TGCGCCAGCAGCTCCACAGGGGGCTCCGTTGAGCAGTTCTTC.

The chain uses TRBV11-2 and TRBJ2-5; D perhaps matches TRBD2 (5 bases). Germline V gene lookup returns CDR1 SGHAT and CDR2 FQNNGV. This CDR3 contains 13 residues. V was shortened by 5 bases and J by 5 bases, with 12 bases between the two germline ends. CDR3 sequence (DNA): TGTGCCAGCAGCGAACTAGTAAAGGAGACCCAGTACTTC. Translated: CASSELVKETQYF.

This chain connects TRBV9 to TRBJ2-7; TRBD2 matches at 10 bases. Germline V lookup: CDR1 SGDLS, CDR2 YYNGEE. The CDR3 spans 14 residues. Trimming at V came to 4 bases and at J to 6 bases, leaving 7 bases not matched to a gene. The CDR3 here is CASSLGTSVGEQYF. DNA of the CDR3: TGTGCCAGCAGCCTTGGGACTAGCGTAGGCGAGCAGTACTTC.

The chain joins TRBV18 to TRBJ2-2; the D gene is possibly TRBD1 (6 bases). The V gene lost 3 bases and the J gene lost 4 bases, with 12 bases spanning the gap. The CDR3 sequence is 15 residues long. Germline-derived CDR1 and CDR2 are KGHSH and LQKENI. The DNA of the CDR3 is TGTGCCAGCTCACCTTCCCAGGGGTTCACCGGGGAGCTGTTTTTT. Translating it yields CASSPSQGFTGELFF. Variable domain in full (rest from reference TRBV18 and TRBJ2-2): NAGVMQNPRHLVRRRGQEARLRCSPMKGHSHVYWYRQLPEEGLKFMVYLQKENIIDESGMPKERFSAEFPKEGPSILRIQQVVRGDSAAYFCASSPSQGFTGELFFGEGSRLTVL.

The sample holds one count of this clone. As DNA, the CDR3 is TGTGCCAGCAGCTTAAGGGGTTCGGGAAACACCATATATTTT. This encodes CASSLRGSGNTIYF. The chain has TRBV7-2 and TRBJ1-3, with a tentative D call TRBD1 (5 bases). The germline CDR1 and CDR2 sequences are SGHTA and FQGNSA. V dropped 2 bases and J dropped 4 bases, with 9 bases sitting between them. The CDR3 is 14 amino acids.

The V call is TRBV15, the J call TRBJ2-3; D might be TRBD2 (5 bases). The CDR3 consists of 13 residues. The germline V gene encodes CDR1 LNHNV and CDR2 YYDKDF (reference sequence). The V and J ends lost 0 bases and 7 bases respectively, with 8 bases between them. The CDR3 sequence: CATSRESGNTQYF. As DNA, the CDR3 is TGTGCCACCAGCAGAGAAAGCGGTAATACGCAGTATTTT.

This clone has just one count. The rearrangement links TRBV6-5 to TRBJ2-5; D ambiguous. Germline CDR1 MNHEY, CDR2 SVGAGI. The CDR3 runs to 14 residues. V was pared by 7 bases and J by 5 bases, with 17 bases between. The CDR3 sequence: CASINPGPVETQYF. In nucleotides, the CDR3 is TGTGCCAGCATCAATCCAGGCCCAGTGGAGACCCAGTACTTC.

This sequence joins TRBV19 and TRBJ1-1, with D possibly TRBD1 on 6 matching bases. V lost 11 bases and J lost 0, with 19 bases in between. The CDR3 loop spans 15 amino acids. CDR1 is LNHDA and CDR2 is SQIVND in the germline V gene (reference sequence). The CDR3 nucleotides are TGTGCCGCAAAGCGCTCCGGACAGCTGAACACTGAAGCTTTCTTT. Translating it yields CAAKRSGQLNTEAFF.

The chain uses TRBV2 and TRBJ1-1; TRBD1 matches at 9 bases. The V gene's germline CDR1 is SNHLY and CDR2 FYNNEI. V lost 5 bases and J lost 10; bases outside the gene matches: 11. This CDR3 contains 14 residues. For the CDR3, the DNA is TGTGCCAGCAGTTTGTCACAGGGGGCGCGGGTAGCTTTCTTT. Protein sequence: CASSLSQGARVAFF. Variable domain in full (rest from reference TRBV2 and TRBJ1-1): EPEVTQTPSHQVTQMGQEVILRCVPISNHLYFYWYRQILGQKVEFLVSFYNNEISEKSEIFDDQFSVERPDGSNFTLKIRSTKLEDSAMYFCASSLSQGARVAFFGQGTRLTVV.

The chain couples TRBV6-4 to TRBJ2-1; 13 bases map to TRBD2. The CDR3 covers 16 residues. The V and J ends lost 2 bases and 4 bases, in that order; junction bases with no gene match: 2. CDR1 and CDR2 from the germline V gene are MRHNA and SNTAGT. The CDR3 spells CASSDQGLAGYNEQFF. The CDR3 region has the DNA TGTGCCAGCAGTGACCAGGGACTAGCGGGATACAATGAGCAGTTCTTC.

The DNA for the CDR3 is TGCGCCAGCAGCCAAGTGGACGTGGTCTCCTACAATGAGCAGTTCTTC. It specifies CASSQVDVVSYNEQFF. This chain uses TRBV4-1 with TRBJ2-1; D is ambiguous. Germline V gives CDR1 MGHRA, CDR2 YSYEKL. V was shortened by 1 base and J by 0 bases, with 10 bases between the two germline ends. The length of the CDR3 is 16 residues.

The J gene is TRBJ1-5, the V gene TRBV19; D is possibly TRBD1 (5 bases). Trimming left V 1 base short and J 3 bases short, with 10 bases between. The CDR3 spans 15 residues. CDR1 and CDR2 from the germline V gene are LNHDA and SQIVND (reference sequence). In DNA form, the CDR3 reads TGTGCCAGTAGTATAGTCACAGGTAACAATCAGCCCCAGCATTTT. This translates into CASSIVTGNNQPQHF.

The chain couples TRBV19 to TRBJ2-1; the match to TRBD2 covers 7 bases. The junction had 3 bases not matched to a gene; V was cut back by 3 bases and J by 4 bases. This CDR3 comprises 14 residues. Germline V lookup: CDR1 LNHDA, CDR2 SQIVND (reference sequence). CDR3 sequence reads: CASSMAGDYNEQFF. Written as DNA, the CDR3 is TGTGCCAGTAGTATGGCGGGGGATTACAATGAGCAGTTCTTC.